The 17 T cell receptor beta chains presented below share a single source sample, sequenced in a study of OX40 agonist ivuxolimab in advanced cancers. The repertoire was sequenced with immunoSEQ multiplex PCR; TCRdb's copy has only in-frame clones and lacks some. In the table there are fewer than 30,000 clones, about 90% of which are singletons. The sample consisted of CD4+ or CD8+ T cells sorted from blood, taken in a trial of the OX40 agonist ivuxolimab. The receptors were gathered from an adult with an advanced solid tumor such as melanoma, head and neck, liver or kidney cancer.

The chain uses TRBV21-1 and TRBJ2-7; the D segment call TRBD2 is taken from the table without a DNA check. TRBV21-1 has pseudogene status. The CDR3 is 20 residues long. The CDR3 region has the DNA TGTGCCAGCAGCAAAGTAGGGACGGGACTAGCGGAAGGAGGGCCCTACGAGCAGTACTTC. This sequence encodes CASSKVGTGLAEGGPYEQYF.

The chain carries TRBV7-6 and TRBJ1-3, with unresolved D. V was pared by 5 bases and J by 0 bases, with 20 bases between. The germline V gene encodes CDR1 SGHVS and CDR2 FNYEAQ. The CDR3 consists of 18 residues. CDR3 protein: CASSPGPLTSYSGNTIYF. The CDR3 DNA sequence: TGTGCCAGCAGCCCCGGCCCCTTGACCTCCTACTCTGGAAACACCATATATTTT. Looking up the rest from reference TRBV7-6 and TRBJ1-3 gives the full variable domain: GAGVSQSPRYKVTKRGQDVALRCDPISGHVSLYWYRQALGQGPEFLTYFNYEAQQDKSGLPNDRFSAERPEGSISTLTIQRTEQRDSAMYRCASSPGPLTSYSGNTIYFGEGSWLTVV.

V usage is TRBV7-9 and J usage is TRBJ1-1; 7 positions agree with TRBD1. Germline V lookup: CDR1 SEHNR, CDR2 FQNEAQ (reference sequence). The trim removed 1 base at V and 11 bases at J, leaving 10 bases unmatched. This CDR3 is built from 14 residues. This CDR3 reads CASSLVTTGSDAFF. DNA for the CDR3: TGTGCCAGCAGCTTAGTGACGACAGGGAGTGACGCTTTCTTT.

This chain links TRBV2 with TRBJ2-4; D not resolved. V lost 3 bases and J lost 1, with 19 bases in between. The length of the CDR3 is 18 residues. Germline V gene sequence: CDR1 SNHLY, CDR2 FYNNEI. The CDR3: CASSDPRSGGKAKNIQYF. DNA of the CDR3: TGTGCCAGCAGTGACCCACGGTCAGGTGGAAAGGCCAAAAACATTCAGTACTTC. The full variable domain, in which reference TRBV2 and TRBJ2-4 provide the parts outside the CDR3, is EPEVTQTPSHQVTQMGQEVILRCVPISNHLYFYWYRQILGQKVEFLVSFYNNEISEKSEIFDDQFSVERPDGSNFTLKIRSTKLEDSAMYFCASSDPRSGGKAKNIQYFGAGTRLSVL.

The CDR3 DNA is TGTGCCAGCAGGGGATTGACAGGGGACACCGGGGAGCTGTTTTTT. This encodes CASRGLTGDTGELFF. This chain connects TRBV2 to TRBJ2-2; 8 bases match TRBD1. CDR1 is SNHLY and CDR2 is FYNNEI in the germline V gene. Unmatched junction bases numbered 6, after V lost 6 bases and J lost 3 bases. The CDR3 consists of 15 residues.

A single count supports this clone. This rearrangement joins TRBV10-3 to TRBJ1-3; D may be TRBD1 (5 bases). Germline V CDR1 and CDR2: ENHRY, SYGVKD. The CDR3 loop spans 16 amino acids. V lost 4 bases, J lost 2 bases, and 15 bases lay in between. The CDR3 nucleotides are TGTGCCATCAGTGCTTCGGCCTGGGGACCTGGAAACACCATATATTTT. Translating gives CAISASAWGPGNTIYF.

The gene calls are TRBV4-1 and TRBJ2-7, with D possibly TRBD1 on 6 matching bases. Germline CDR1 and CDR2: MGHRA and YSYEKL. The CDR3 spans 12 residues. V dropped 5 bases and J dropped 5 bases, with 10 bases sitting between them. CDR3 sequence: CASSSQGNEQYF. Written as DNA, the CDR3 is TGCGCCAGCAGCTCACAGGGCAACGAGCAGTACTTC.

This chain joins TRBV5-4 and TRBJ2-7; D is ambiguous. Trimming removed 4 bases at V and 1 base at J, with 6 bases between. There are 12 residues in the CDR3. Germline V gene data show CDR1 as SGHNT and CDR2 as YYREEE (reference sequence). CDR3 amino acids: CASSGPSYEQYF. The CDR3, as DNA: TGTGCCAGCAGCGGACCGTCCTACGAGCAGTACTTC.

The count of this clone is one. The genes are TRBV29-1 and TRBJ2-7; 7 bases map to TRBD1. The CDR3 loop spans 15 amino acids. Germline-derived CDR1 and CDR2 are SQVTM and ANQGSEA. V gave up 0 bases and J gave up 1 base; unmatched junction bases: 6. The CDR3 DNA follows: TGCAGCGTTGAAGATCCGGGGACAGAGTCCTACGAGCAGTACTTC. Amino acids: CSVEDPGTESYEQYF.

This clone was observed a handful of times. J is TRBJ2-3 and V is TRBV2, with D perhaps matching TRBD1 or TRBD2 (5 bases each). The CDR3 runs 15 residues. Germline loops: CDR1 SNHLY, CDR2 FYNNEI. The ends were cut back, 5 bases at V and 3 bases at J, with 15 bases in the middle. CDR3 sequence: CASSYSGEGTDTQYF. The CDR3 DNA reads TGTGCCAGCAGTTACTCGGGCGAGGGGACAGATACGCAGTATTTT.

The count of this clone is one. The genes are TRBV10-1 and TRBJ2-7, with 9 bases matching TRBD1. V lost 4 bases and J lost 7; bases outside the gene matches: 2. The CDR3 has 12 amino acids. Per the germline V gene, CDR1 is WNHNN and CDR2 is SYGVQD (reference sequence). The CDR3 reads CASSGTGAEQYF. The CDR3 nucleotides are TGCGCCAGCAGTGGGACAGGGGCAGAGCAGTACTTC.

CDR3 loop: CASSRTSGSSYNEQFF. The CDR3 DNA reads as TGTGCCAGCAGTAGGACTAGCGGGAGCTCCTACAATGAGCAGTTCTTC. V and J are TRBV6-6 and TRBJ2-1, with 13 bases matching TRBD2. The germline V gene has CDR1 MNHNY and CDR2 SVGAGI (reference sequence). Trimming removed 5 bases from V and 0 bases from J; junction bases left unmatched: 1. The CDR3 runs to 16 residues.

The chain carries TRBV15 and TRBJ2-4; TRBD1 agrees at 7 bases. V lost 2 bases to trimming and J lost 2 bases; unmatched junction nucleotides: 15. This CDR3 comprises 19 residues. Germline V lookup: CDR1 LNHNV, CDR2 YYDKDF (reference sequence). This CDR3 reads CATSRTYTGVGVTKNIQYF. CDR3 nucleotides: TGTGCCACCAGCAGAACCTATACAGGGGTGGGGGTCACCAAAAACATTCAGTACTTC.

The chain couples TRBV6-5 to TRBJ1-5; D perhaps matches TRBD1 (5 bases). Trimming removed 0 bases from V and 10 bases from J, with 10 bases in between. Germline CDR1 MNHEY, CDR2 SVGAGI. This CDR3 contains 13 residues. This chain's CDR3 is CASSYSEGSPQHF. In DNA form, the CDR3 reads TGTGCCAGCAGTTACTCTGAGGGGTCCCCCCAGCATTTT.

In this sample, this clone turned up once. The chain uses TRBV4-3 and TRBJ1-4; a possible D gene is TRBD1 (5 bases). This CDR3 region has 16 residues. From germline, CDR1 is LGHNA and CDR2 YSLEER. V lost 0 bases and J 4 bases, leaving 12 bases between the germline ends. CDR3 residues: CASSQDGTGDNEKLFF. The CDR3 coding sequence is TGCGCCAGCAGCCAAGATGGAACAGGCGATAATGAAAAACTGTTTTTT.

This rearrangement joins TRBV6-6 to TRBJ1-6; TRBD1 is a possible D gene (5 bases). The V and J ends lost 5 bases and 6 bases respectively, with 11 bases between them. Per germline, CDR1 MNHNY and CDR2 SVGAGI (reference sequence). CDR3 length equals 14 residues. The CDR3 DNA reads as TGTGCCAGCAGTGGGCAGGGTGGTAATTCACCCCTCCACTTT. Translated, it gives CASSGQGGNSPLHF.

The CDR3 is CASSVTGVGNEQFF. The CDR3 bases are TGTGCCAGCAGCGTTACAGGGGTGGGCAATGAGCAGTTCTTC. The chain has TRBV9 and TRBJ2-1; 7 bases map to TRBD1. The CDR3 extends over 14 amino acids. Unmatched junction bases numbered 5, after V lost 2 bases and J lost 6 bases. Germline V gene data show CDR1 as SGDLS and CDR2 as YYNGEE.